This is a list of T cell receptor beta chains from one sample in a study of regulatory T cells in long-lasting Graves disease. MiXCR was run by TCRdb on the multiplex PCR reads, yielding one entry per CDR3 protein. The table has about 430,000 distinct CDR3 sequences, 15% seen once; the top ten hold about 8.3%. These sequences were also reported in another study, on T cells in Graves' hyperthyroidism and ophthalmopathy.

The sequences come from peripheral blood mononuclear cells (PBMCs), collected at new diagnosis, from a patient treated with antithyroid drugs. All receptors come from a woman between 35 and 50 years old with Graves disease. CDR3s include the opening cysteine and the closing phenylalanine or tryptophan. Clone size appears in some rows only: once, few, many, or a class for an expanded clone.

j_call: TRBJ2-1
clone_size: many
v_call: TRBV12-3/TRBV12-4
cdr3_aa: CASLVDLASNEQFF

j_call: TRBJ2-5
clone_size: .
v_call: TRBV6-2/TRBV6-3
cdr3_aa: CASSYGGLAGGETQYF

j_call: TRBJ2-7
clone_size: .
v_call: TRBV4-2
cdr3_aa: CASSQDLSREGRSYEPYF

j_call: TRBJ2-3
clone_size: many
v_call: TRBV28
cdr3_aa: CASRPLDRVIPDTQYF

j_call: TRBJ1-4
clone_size: few
v_call: TRBV10-3
cdr3_aa: CAISESGNEKLFF

j_call: TRBJ2-6
clone_size: .
v_call: TRBV7-2
cdr3_aa: CASSLGGALLSGANVLTF

j_call: TRBJ2-5
clone_size: many
v_call: TRBV5-4
cdr3_aa: CASSPQGAVRETQYF

j_call: TRBJ1-4
clone_size: many
v_call: TRBV2
cdr3_aa: CASRAGPWQKLFF

j_call: TRBJ2-1
clone_size: many
v_call: TRBV10-2
cdr3_aa: CASSESVLAGGNEQFF

j_call: TRBJ2-7
clone_size: many
v_call: TRBV18
cdr3_aa: CASSSQGVTEQYF

j_call: TRBJ2-1
clone_size: many
v_call: TRBV30
cdr3_aa: CAWCPGQGADEQFF

j_call: TRBJ2-5
clone_size: many
v_call: TRBV11-3
cdr3_aa: CASSSTGTGYQETQYF

j_call: TRBJ2-5
clone_size: few
v_call: TRBV19
cdr3_aa: CASSTRQGQTQYF

j_call: TRBJ2-3
clone_size: .
v_call: TRBV3-1
cdr3_aa: CASSQNSKSGGADTQYF

j_call: TRBJ1-5
clone_size: many
v_call: TRBV28
cdr3_aa: CAAGGSYSNQPQHF

j_call: TRBJ1-2
clone_size: .
v_call: TRBV10-3
cdr3_aa: CAIREGAAIYGYTF

j_call: TRBJ1-2
clone_size: many
v_call: TRBV7-9
cdr3_aa: CASSSVLGGYTF

j_call: TRBJ2-1
clone_size: many
v_call: TRBV7-9
cdr3_aa: CASSLTPGLAGVVRENEQFF

j_call: TRBJ2-1
clone_size: many
v_call: TRBV11-2
cdr3_aa: CASSYGLAGNEQFF

j_call: TRBJ2-2
clone_size: many
v_call: TRBV27
cdr3_aa: CASSFEGSGGGELFF

j_call: TRBJ1-2
clone_size: many
v_call: TRBV6-2/TRBV6-3
cdr3_aa: CASRRTGGGSRYGYTF

j_call: TRBJ1-5
clone_size: few
v_call: TRBV6-5
cdr3_aa: CASSYSGSLGPQHF

j_call: TRBJ1-1
clone_size: many
v_call: TRBV5-1
cdr3_aa: CASSERQATNTEAFF

j_call: TRBJ2-6
clone_size: .
v_call: TRBV15
cdr3_aa: CATSRDGTGETSLAGANVLTF

j_call: TRBJ2-2
clone_size: .
v_call: TRBV15
cdr3_aa: CATSSTGALVFGELFF

j_call: TRBJ2-7
clone_size: many
v_call: TRBV11-2
cdr3_aa: CASSLSGKVYEQYF

j_call: TRBJ2-6
clone_size: many
v_call: TRBV24-1
cdr3_aa: CATSDSVLTSSGANVLTF

j_call: TRBJ1-5
clone_size: .
v_call: TRBV11-2
cdr3_aa: CASSTDRLNQPQHF

j_call: TRBJ2-1
clone_size: many
v_call: TRBV11-3
cdr3_aa: CASSLVRGLPFSGQFF

j_call: TRBJ2-2
clone_size: many
v_call: TRBV7-9
cdr3_aa: CASRTGGITGELFF

j_call: TRBJ1-1
clone_size: .
v_call: TRBV5-1
cdr3_aa: CACSLGRVNTEAFF

j_call: TRBJ2-7
clone_size: many
v_call: TRBV19
cdr3_aa: CASSATDLYEQYF

j_call: TRBJ1-3
clone_size: many
v_call: TRBV4-3
cdr3_aa: CASSQGDSGNTIYF

j_call: TRBJ2-1
clone_size: many
v_call: TRBV7-9
cdr3_aa: CASTRAGLAVPREQFF

j_call: TRBJ2-7
clone_size: many
v_call: TRBV28
cdr3_aa: CASSFEPLKKTGGTYEQYF

j_call: TRBJ1-2
clone_size: few
v_call: TRBV5-4
cdr3_aa: CASSFSGYGYTF

j_call: TRBJ2-7
clone_size: many
v_call: TRBV6-1
cdr3_aa: CASSDPGTGTYEQYF

j_call: TRBJ2-5
clone_size: few
v_call: TRBV7-2
cdr3_aa: CASSLRSTGRETQYF

j_call: TRBJ2-7
clone_size: many
v_call: TRBV11-2
cdr3_aa: CASSLDGDGYEQYF

j_call: TRBJ2-7
clone_size: .
v_call: TRBV11-3
cdr3_aa: CASSTTGLAHSGGYEQYF

j_call: TRBJ2-7
clone_size: .
v_call: TRBV9
cdr3_aa: CASSAGTAGGGSYEQYF

j_call: TRBJ1-4
clone_size: .
v_call: TRBV29-1
cdr3_aa: CSVQRNEKLFF

j_call: TRBJ2-1
clone_size: many
v_call: TRBV2
cdr3_aa: CATTGGGGNEQFF

j_call: TRBJ2-5
clone_size: many
v_call: TRBV11-3
cdr3_aa: CASSSMGVGETQYF

j_call: TRBJ2-3
clone_size: many
v_call: TRBV20-1
cdr3_aa: CSASGPRLGLARKDTQYF

j_call: TRBJ2-3
clone_size: many
v_call: TRBV12-3/TRBV12-4
cdr3_aa: CASSKGLADRFKFTDTQYF

j_call: TRBJ2-3
clone_size: many
v_call: TRBV6-2/TRBV6-3
cdr3_aa: CASGRRDAYTQYF

j_call: TRBJ2-3
clone_size: .
v_call: TRBV3-1
cdr3_aa: CASSHDRGTDTQYF

j_call: TRBJ2-3
clone_size: many
v_call: TRBV10-3
cdr3_aa: CAISASRGNTDTQYF

j_call: TRBJ1-6
clone_size: .
v_call: TRBV20-1
cdr3_aa: CSARVGGRSYNSPLHF